Following are 27 T cell receptor beta chains from one sample sequenced in a study of T-cell reconstitution after alpha-beta-depleted transplantation in children. A TCRbeta library incorporating unique molecular identifiers was prepared. Via MiXCR, TCRdb re-called the PCR reads, giving one row per CDR3 protein. The sample holds 500,000 to 600,000 distinct CDR3 sequences, about a sixth seen once. This sample comprised PBMCs from the stem cell graft donor, obtained from the stem cell graft. The receptor set was obtained from a human donor who donated a stem cell graft to a child with acute lymphoblastic leukemia.

This clonotype was observed a few times. The V call is TRBV4-1, the J call TRBJ1-5; D possibly corresponds to TRBD1 (6 bases). There are 16 residues in the CDR3. The germline CDR1 and CDR2 sequences are MGHRA and YSYEKL. The ends were cut back, 1 base at V and 3 bases at J, with 13 bases in the middle. In DNA form, the CDR3 reads TGCGCCAGCAGCCAAGTAGGAACAGGGATCAATCAGCCCCAGCATTTT. It specifies CASSQVGTGINQPQHF.

This chain links TRBV7-9 with TRBJ1-3; a possible D gene is TRBD1 (6 bases). Germline V CDR1 and CDR2: SEHNR, FQNEAQ (reference sequence). V lost 0 bases to trimming and J lost 9 bases, with 15 bases between them. The CDR3 covers 15 residues. CDR3 in amino acids: CASSLAVPGEVTIYF. In DNA, the CDR3 is TGTGCCAGCAGCTTAGCGGTGCCAGGGGAGGTCACCATATATTTT. Drawing the rest from reference TRBV7-9 and TRBJ1-3, the complete variable domain is DTGVSQNPRHKITKRGQNVTFRCDPISEHNRLYWYRQTLGQGPEFLTYFQNEAQLEKSRLLSDRFSAERPKGSFSTLEIQRTEQGDSAMYLCASSLAVPGEVTIYFGEGSWLTVV.

The sample holds a few counts of this clonotype. CDR3 sequence: CAWTEEGGYTF. The CDR3 DNA follows: TGTGCCTGGACGGAGGAGGGTGGCTACACCTTC. The chain is built from TRBV30 and TRBJ1-2; unclear D gene. This CDR3 is 11 amino acids long. Germline V gives CDR1 GTSNPN, CDR2 SVGIG (reference sequence). Deletions cut 4 bases from V and 7 bases from J, with 10 bases between.

This clonotype was detected a few times. The V gene is TRBV27, the J gene TRBJ2-1; D remains unclear. V was shortened by 5 bases and J by 10 bases, with 9 bases between the two germline ends. The length of the CDR3 is 11 residues. In germline, CDR1 is MNHEY, CDR2 SMNVEV (reference sequence). CDR3 region: CASSTLGEQFF. CDR3 bases: TGTGCCAGCAGTACCTTGGGGGAGCAGTTCTTC.

J is TRBJ1-6 and V is TRBV12-3 or TRBV12-4; D possibly corresponds to TRBD1 (5 bases). V lost 3 bases to trimming and J lost 6 bases, with 9 bases between them. The CDR3 is 14 amino acids. CDR3 region: CASSFWGRNSPLHF. DNA for the CDR3: TGTGCCAGCAGTTTTTGGGGCCGTAATTCACCCCTCCACTTT.

The chain joins TRBV30 to TRBJ1-4; 10 bases match TRBD1. The junction had 5 bases not matched to a gene; V was cut back by 5 bases and J by 8 bases. Germline values: CDR1 GTSNPN, CDR2 SVGIG (reference sequence). CDR3 length: 13 amino acids. Here the CDR3 DNA reads TGTGCCTGGGGACAGGGGGGCTTGGAAAAACTGTTTTTT. It codes for CAWGQGGLEKLFF. Supplemented by reference TRBV30 and TRBJ1-4, the full variable domain reads SQTIHQWPATLVQPVGSPLSLECTVEGTSNPNLYWYRQAAGRGLQLLFYSVGIGQISSEVPQNLSASRPQDRQFILSSKKLLLSDSGFYLCAWGQGGLEKLFFGSGTQLSVL.

This clonotype has more than one count but fewer than ten. This chain connects TRBV5-1 to TRBJ2-1, with unresolved D. Germline V lookup: CDR1 SGHRS, CDR2 YFSETQ. The V gene lost 0 bases and the J gene lost 4 bases, with 8 bases spanning the gap. The length of the CDR3 is 14 residues. The CDR3 nucleotides read TGCGCCAGCAGCTTGGGGGTAGATTACAATGAGCAGTTCTTC. It is translated as CASSLGVDYNEQFF.

The V and J genes are TRBV30 and TRBJ2-5; 9 bases agree with TRBD1. This CDR3 region has 13 residues. J was trimmed by 9 bases and V by 3 bases; bases with no gene match: 8. Germline assignment: CDR1 GTSNPN and CDR2 SVGIG (reference sequence). CDR3: CAWSWTGEGAQYF. CDR3 nucleotides: TGTGCCTGGAGCTGGACAGGGGAAGGGGCCCAGTACTTC.

This clonotype was counted between two and nine times. The chain employs TRBV7-9 and TRBJ2-7; 9 nucleotides match TRBD1. Germline V CDR1 and CDR2: SEHNR, FQNEAQ (reference sequence). V lost 5 bases to trimming and J lost 0 bases; unmatched junction nucleotides: 5. The CDR3 sequence is 15 residues long. Here the CDR3 DNA reads TGTGCCAGCAGCGTAGGACAGGGGCACTCCTACGAGCAGTACTTC. This gives the protein CASSVGQGHSYEQYF.

The V call is TRBV12-3 or TRBV12-4, the J call TRBJ2-1; 8 positions agree with TRBD1. The V segment lost 6 bases and the J segment 6 bases; nucleotides outside the gene matches: 10. There are 15 residues in the CDR3. The CDR3 region has the DNA TGTGCCAGCAGCATCACAGGGGGGACAATCAATGAGCAGTTCTTC. It is translated as CASSITGGTINEQFF.

The genes are TRBV5-1 and TRBJ1-2, with D unclear. CDR3 length: 15 residues. CDR1 SGHRS and CDR2 YFSETQ come from the germline V gene. V shed 0 bases and J shed 8 bases, with 17 bases lying between them. CDR3 sequence (DNA): TGCGCCAGCAGCTTGGACCCCTTATCTGTCTTGGGCTACACCTTC. It specifies CASSLDPLSVLGYTF.

This clonotype came up a few times. V usage is TRBV4-1 and J usage is TRBJ1-2; D remains unclear. The V end was cut by 2 bases, the J end by 0 bases, with 10 bases between. The CDR3 sequence is 15 residues long. Germline V gene data show CDR1 as MGHRA and CDR2 as YSYEKL. The CDR3 DNA reads TGCGCCAGCAGCCAAAATCTGATAGCTAACTATGGCTACACCTTC. Translated: CASSQNLIANYGYTF.

The rearrangement uses TRBV14 and TRBJ2-7, with D possibly TRBD1 on 6 matching bases. This CDR3 contains 15 residues. Trimming stripped 0 bases from V and 0 bases from J, with 9 bases between. Germline V gives CDR1 SGHDN, CDR2 FVKESK. Here the CDR3 DNA reads TGTGCCAGCAGCCAAGACAGGGGAGTCTCCTACGAGCAGTACTTC. This gives the protein CASSQDRGVSYEQYF.

This clonotype has just a few counts. This chain's CDR3 is CASSYFGQQPNYGYTF. The CDR3 DNA reads as TGTGCCAGCAGCTACTTCGGACAGCAACCTAACTATGGCTACACCTTC. The V and J genes are TRBV27 and TRBJ1-2, with D perhaps TRBD1 (6 bases). Germline CDR1 MNHEY, CDR2 SMNVEV (reference sequence). V lost 6 bases and J lost 0, with 17 bases in between. The CDR3 covers 16 residues.

This clonotype has just a few counts. One end of the junction varies from germline; a read error may be responsible. This chain links TRBV11-2 with TRBJ2-7; D gene unclear. The length of the CDR3 is 13 residues. Germline V gives CDR1 SGHAT, CDR2 FQNNGV. The CDR3 bases are TGTGCCAGCAGCGTAGAGACATCCTACGAGCAGTACTTC. It codes for CASSVETSYEQYF.

The gene calls are TRBV10-1 and TRBJ1-4; TRBD1 aligns across 12 bases. Germline assignment: CDR1 WNHNN and CDR2 SYGVQD (reference sequence). This CDR3 is 15 amino acids long. V lost 6 bases, J lost 11 bases, and 10 bases stayed unmatched. The CDR3 DNA follows: TGCGCCAGCAGCCACTTAGGGACAGGGGGCGAGAAACTGTTTTTT. Its protein product is CASSHLGTGGEKLFF.

The V call is TRBV3-1, the J call TRBJ2-5; the match to TRBD2 covers 8 bases. The CDR3 consists of 15 residues. CDR1 and CDR2 from the germline V gene are LGHDT and YNNKEL (reference sequence). The J segment lost 7 bases and the V segment lost 2 bases, leaving 9 bases of the junction unmatched. This CDR3 reads CASSQTGTRRGTQYF. The CDR3 coding sequence is TGTGCCAGCAGCCAAACCGGGACTAGACGGGGGACCCAGTACTTC.

The J gene is TRBJ2-1, the V gene TRBV20-1; D gene ambiguous. Germline CDR1 is DFQATT and CDR2 is SNEGSKA (reference sequence). The CDR3 loop spans 16 amino acids. V lost 1 base, J lost 4 bases, and 17 bases lay in between. CDR3 nucleotides: TGCAGTGCTAGAGTGTGGCTCGGCGGCCTGTACAATGAGCAGTTCTTC. Translating gives CSARVWLGGLYNEQFF.

The V call is TRBV20-1, the J call TRBJ2-7; 8 bases agree with TRBD1. The CDR3 is 13 amino acids. The germline V gene has CDR1 DFQATT and CDR2 SNEGSKA (reference sequence). V trimming: 0 bases; J trimming: 12 bases; junction bases outside the gene matches: 10. The DNA for the CDR3 is TGCAGTGCTAGAGATCAATGGTGGACAGGGACGTACTTC. Translating gives CSARDQWWTGTYF.

For this clonotype: The missing conserved phenylalanine or tryptophan at the end of this CDR3 makes a read error likely. The chain carries TRBV20-1 and TRBJ2-7, with 7 bases matching TRBD2. Germline lookup yields CDR1 DFQATT and CDR2 SNEGSKA (reference sequence). The V and J ends lost 4 bases and 3 bases, in that order; junction bases with no gene match: 6. The CDR3 contains 13 residues. The CDR3 reads CSATRGSHYEQYL. In DNA, the CDR3 is TGCAGTGCTACACGCGGGAGCCACTACGAGCAGTACTTG.

There are a few counts of this clonotype. The rearrangement links TRBV27 to TRBJ1-2; D ambiguous. Trimming shortened V by 3 bases and J by 6 bases, and 11 bases separated the two germline ends. This CDR3 comprises 13 residues. Germline V gene sequence: CDR1 MNHEY, CDR2 SMNVEV (reference sequence). The CDR3 nucleotides are TGTGCCAGCAGTTTCGCGGGGAGTCATGGCTACACCTTC. Translating it yields CASSFAGSHGYTF.

The chain uses TRBV20-1 and TRBJ1-1; no definite D call. Germline V gives CDR1 DFQATT, CDR2 SNEGSKA (reference sequence). The CDR3 loop spans 13 amino acids. The V end was cut by 7 bases, the J end by 3 bases, with 15 bases between. The CDR3 reads CSEAGRRYTEAFF. The CDR3 DNA reads TGCAGTGAGGCTGGGCGCCGGTACACTGAAGCTTTCTTT.

This clonotype was counted a few times. The V and J genes are TRBV7-8 and TRBJ2-3; 7 bases agree with TRBD1. This CDR3 has 17 residues. Looked up from germline, CDR1 is SGHVS and CDR2 is FQNEAQ. V dropped 5 bases and J dropped 3; count of bases not matched to a gene: 14. The CDR3 DNA is TGTGCCAGCAGCCCCCAGGGGGTGCTCACCTTAACAGATACGCAGTATTTT. Protein: CASSPQGVLTLTDTQYF.

This clonotype was picked up a small number of times. CDR3 nucleotide sequence: TGCGCCAGCAGGCTCCTCCGGCCGGGATCCTACGAGCAGTACTTC. Its translation: CASRLLRPGSYEQYF. The gene calls are TRBV5-1 and TRBJ2-7; a weak D match, TRBD2 (5 bases). This CDR3 comprises 15 residues. The germline gives CDR1 SGHRS, CDR2 YFSETQ. Trimming cost V 5 bases and J 1 base, with 16 bases left between them.

V is TRBV5-1 and J is TRBJ2-6; D gene uncertain. The CDR3 is made up of 15 amino acids. The V and J ends lost 4 bases and 4 bases respectively, with 12 bases between them. Germline CDR1 reads SGHRS; CDR2 reads YFSETQ. CDR3 DNA: TGCGCCAGCAGCGGCCCAAGGGCCGGGGCCAACGTCCTGACTTTC. As protein: CASSGPRAGANVLTF.

The chain combines TRBV12-3 or TRBV12-4 with TRBJ2-2; a possible D gene is TRBD2 (6 bases). Trimming left V 7 bases short and J 0 bases short, with 15 bases between. The length of the CDR3 is 16 residues. For the CDR3, the DNA is TGTGCCAGCATCCCTCCCGGGACTCCGAACACCGGGGAGCTGTTTTTT. The encoded protein is CASIPPGTPNTGELFF.

This clonotype was recorded a few times. This rearrangement joins TRBV20-1 to TRBJ2-3; a weak D match, TRBD2 (6 bases). Germline CDR1 reads DFQATT; CDR2 reads SNEGSKA (reference sequence). The CDR3 runs to 15 residues. Trimming took off 0 bases at V and 5 bases at J, with 15 bases between the two ends. The CDR3 loop reads CSARDPRGGQDTQYF. CDR3 in DNA: TGCAGTGCTAGAGATCCCCGGGGAGGTCAAGATACGCAGTATTTT.